A single sample is the source of the 14 T cell receptor beta chains below, sequenced in a study of tissue T cells after allogeneic stem cell transplantation. TCRdb keeps only in-frame clones here, not all; method: immunoSEQ multiplex PCR. Of approximately 20,000 clones detected, 60% to 80% appear once; the ten largest clones hold about 0.38%. Sequenced: blood. All receptors come from a female BALB/c mouse in good health. The mouse line has the MHC haplotype H2-d.

The table lists this clone with a count of one. Each gene name is a mouse one. Read coverage stops 1 residue before the CDR3 terminus; the germline J gene supplies the remainder. The rearrangement links TRBV13-1 to TRBJ1-1, with D unresolved. CDR3 size: 11 residues. The V and J ends lost 2 bases and 5 bases respectively, with 4 bases between them. Germline-derived CDR1 and CDR2 are NSHNY and SYGAGN. The CDR3 DNA, read in part, is TGTGCCAGCAGTGAGGTTACAGAAGTCTTC. This codes for CASSEVTEVF. The full-length CDR3 reads as CASSEVTEVFF.

Concerning this clone itself: Gene names and germline match the mouse. The read terminates 1 residue ahead of where the CDR3 ends, so the germline J gene completes it. The chain uses TRBV13-3 and TRBJ2-5; D is perhaps TRBD1 (6 bases). Trimming removed 5 bases at V and 4 bases at J, with 8 bases between. This CDR3 contains 12 residues. CDR1 and CDR2 from the germline V gene are NNHDY and SYVADS. CDR3 sequence: CASSRTEDTQYF. The sequenced CDR3 bases are TGTGCCAGCAGCAGGACAGAAGACACCCAGTAC. The variable domain in full, completed from reference TRBV13-3 and TRBJ2-5, reads EAAVTQSPRSKVAVTGGKVTLSCHQTNNHDYMYWYRQDTGHGLRLIHYSYVADSTEKGDIPDGYKASRPSQENFSLILELASLSQTAVYFCASSRTEDTQYFGPGTRLLVL.

This clone appeared a few times. Mouse gene names and germline throughout. The read ends 1 residue shy of where the CDR3 ends; the end is completed using the germline J gene. V usage is TRBV13-3 and J usage is TRBJ2-7; 12 bases map to TRBD2. V shed 3 bases, J shed 6 bases, and the junction held 7 bases outside the gene matches. CDR1 is NNHDY and CDR2 is SYVADS in the germline V gene. The CDR3 runs to 15 residues. The CDR3 bases that were read are TGTGCCAGCAGTGTCCCGGGACTGGGGGGCAGTGAACAGTAC. It yields the protein CASSVPGLGGSEQY. The whole CDR3 reads CASSVPGLGGSEQYF.

With regard to this clone: These gene names are mouse names. The missing CDR3 end, 1 residue past where the read stops, is filled in from the germline J gene. The chain joins TRBV13-1 to TRBJ2-4; 7 positions match TRBD1. The CDR3 is made up of 13 amino acids. The J segment lost 3 bases and the V segment lost 3 bases, leaving 1 base of the junction unmatched. CDR1 NSHNY and CDR2 SYGAGN come from the germline V gene. The sequenced CDR3 bases are TGTGCCAGCAGTGCCAGGGGGCAAAACACCTTGTAC. This codes for CASSARGQNTLY. The full CDR3 protein is CASSARGQNTLYF.

As for this clone: Genes here carry mouse names. The DNA ends 1 residue before the CDR3 does, and the rest of the CDR3 is filled in from the germline J gene. This chain links TRBV4 with TRBJ2-5; 10 positions agree with TRBD2. Trimming removed 5 bases from V and 6 bases from J; junction bases left unmatched: 8. The CDR3 consists of 15 residues. Germline CDR1 reads LGHDT; CDR2 reads YNNKQL (reference sequence). The CDR3 reads CASSATGGRPDTQYF. CDR3 DNA, as far as it was read: TGTGCCAGCAGCGCGACTGGGGGGCGCCCGGACACCCAGTAC.

As for this clone: Genes and germline come from the mouse. With the read ending 1 residue before the CDR3 end, the germline J gene is used to fill in that end. The chain uses TRBV19 and TRBJ2-2, with D unclear. There are 14 residues in the CDR3. CDR1 is FNHDT and CDR2 is SITEND in the germline V gene (reference sequence). V lost 3 bases to trimming and J lost 0 bases, with 6 bases between them. The sequenced part of the CDR3 DNA is TGTGCCAGCAGTAGGGGAACAAACACCGGGCAGCTCTAC. It yields the protein CASSRGTNTGQLY. The CDR3 in full is CASSRGTNTGQLYF.

In the case of this clone: Gene names follow the mouse nomenclature. The read stops 1 residue short of the end of the CDR3; the missing end is completed from the germline J gene. J is TRBJ2-5 and V is TRBV4; 7 bases are shared with TRBD2. The V segment lost 4 bases and the J segment 2 bases; nucleotides outside the gene matches: 3. The CDR3 has 14 residues. Germline CDR1 is LGHDT and CDR2 is YNNKQL (reference sequence). CDR3 region: CASSFWGSQDTQYF. The CDR3 bases that were read are TGTGCCAGCAGCTTCTGGGGGTCCCAAGACACCCAGTAC. Drawing the rest from reference TRBV4 and TRBJ2-5, the complete variable domain is ETAVFQTPNYHVTQVGNEVSFNCKQTLGHDTMYWYKQDSKKLLKIMFSYNNKQLIVNETVPRRFSPQSSDKAHLNLRIKSVEPEDSAVYLCASSFWGSQDTQYFGPGTRLLVL.

Of note for this clone: Gene names and germline match the mouse. The read ends 1 residue before the CDR3 terminus; that terminus is restored from the germline J gene. This sequence joins TRBV13-1 and TRBJ1-4; TRBD1 might be the D (5 bases). This CDR3 has 15 residues. V lost 5 bases and J lost 1, with 12 bases in between. Germline V gene sequence: CDR1 NSHNY, CDR2 SYGAGN. The CDR3: CASRKGEASNERLFF. CDR3 DNA, as far as it was read: TGTGCCAGCAGGAAAGGGGAGGCTTCCAACGAAAGATTATTT.

Turning to this clone: Mouse gene names apply. The CDR3 is cut off 1 residue early in the read; its end comes from the germline J gene. The chain combines TRBV19 with TRBJ1-3, with 7 positions matching TRBD1. This CDR3 is built from 14 residues. J lost 4 bases, V lost 3 bases, and 4 bases had no gene match. From germline, CDR1 is FNHDT and CDR2 SITEND (reference sequence). The CDR3 reads CASSTRGRGNTLYF. CDR3 DNA (partial): TGTGCCAGCAGTACAAGGGGGCGCGGAAATACGCTCTAT. Full variable domain (missing parts from reference TRBV19 and TRBJ1-3): GGIITQTPKFLIGQEGQKLTLKCQQNFNHDTMYWYRQDSGKGLRLIYYSITENDLQKGDLSEGYDASREKKSSFSLTVTSAQKNEMAVFLCASSTRGRGNTLYFGEGSRLIVV.

This clone appeared a few times. The genes are named according to mouse. The observed sequence ends 1 residue before the CDR3 terminus, with the missing tail filled in from the germline J gene. The V and J genes are TRBV13-2 and TRBJ1-5; TRBD1 might be the D (6 bases). This CDR3 is built from 14 residues. Trimming left V 1 base short and J 2 bases short, with 7 bases between. Germline CDR1 and CDR2: NNHNN and SYGAGS (reference sequence). The CDR3 here is CASGDNRDNQAPLF. The covered CDR3 bases are TGTGCCAGCGGTGATAACAGGGACAACCAGGCTCCGCTT.

Of note for this clone: Gene names are the mouse ones. The read ends 1 residue shy of where the CDR3 ends; the end is completed using the germline J gene. This chain links TRBV17 with TRBJ2-4, with a possible D match to TRBD2 (6 bases). The CDR3 length is 14 residues. V lost 2 bases, J lost 2 bases, and 8 bases lay in between. Germline V gene data show CDR1 as MNHDT and CDR2 as YYDKIL. CDR3 DNA (partial): TGTGCTAGCAGTAGAATGGGGGATCAAAACACCTTGTAC. It codes for CASSRMGDQNTLY. The entire CDR3 protein reads CASSRMGDQNTLYF.

This clone was observed a single time. Mouse germline and gene names are used. The read is 1 residue too short to cover the CDR3 end, so that end is filled in from the germline J gene. This chain joins TRBV2 and TRBJ2-1, with D tentatively TRBD2 (5 bases). Germline V gene lookup returns CDR1 LGHNA and CDR2 YSYQKL. This CDR3 spans 15 amino acids. V lost 0 bases and J lost 7, with 13 bases in between. CDR3 DNA (partial): TGTGCCAGCAGCCAAGAAGGGTGGGGAGGGGCTGAGCAGTTC. Translation: CASSQEGWGGAEQF. In full, the CDR3 is CASSQEGWGGAEQFF.

Worth noting for this clone: The genes are named according to mouse. CDR3 bases read: TGTGCCAGCAGTATGGGACAGGGGGCGGGAAATACGCTCTAT. It specifies CASSMGQGAGNTLY. The CDR3 in full is CASSMGQGAGNTLYF. The chain couples TRBV19 to TRBJ1-3, with 12 positions matching TRBD1. The CDR3 end is not reached by the read, which stops 1 residue before it; the germline J gene fills it in. After removal of 2 bases from V and 4 bases from J, the junction contained 1 base not matched to a gene. In germline, CDR1 is FNHDT, CDR2 SITEND (reference sequence). This CDR3 spans 15 amino acids. Looking up the rest from reference TRBV19 and TRBJ1-3 gives the full variable domain: GGIITQTPKFLIGQEGQKLTLKCQQNFNHDTMYWYRQDSGKGLRLIYYSITENDLQKGDLSEGYDASREKKSSFSLTVTSAQKNEMAVFLCASSMGQGAGNTLYFGEGSRLIVV.

With regard to this clone: The genes are named according to mouse. The sequence runs out 1 residue before the end of the CDR3; the remainder is reconstructed from the germline J gene. The chain couples TRBV1 to TRBJ1-1; TRBD1 agrees at 9 bases. The trim removed 1 base at V and 0 bases at J, leaving 0 bases unmatched. The CDR3 totals 15 residues. In germline, CDR1 is NSQYPW, CDR2 LRSPGD (reference sequence). The CDR3 spells CTCSAGTGANTEVFF. The sequenced part of the CDR3 DNA is TGCACCTGCAGTGCAGGGACAGGGGCAAACACAGAAGTCTTC.